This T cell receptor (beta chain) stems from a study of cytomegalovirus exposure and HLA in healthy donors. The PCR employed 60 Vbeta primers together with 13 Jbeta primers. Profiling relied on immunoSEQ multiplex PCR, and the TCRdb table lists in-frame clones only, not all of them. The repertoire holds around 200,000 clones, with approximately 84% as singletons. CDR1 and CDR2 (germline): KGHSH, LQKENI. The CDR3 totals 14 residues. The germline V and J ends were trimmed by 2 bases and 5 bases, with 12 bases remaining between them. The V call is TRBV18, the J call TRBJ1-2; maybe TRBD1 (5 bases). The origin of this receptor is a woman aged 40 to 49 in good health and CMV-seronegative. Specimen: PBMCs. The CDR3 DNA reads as TGTGCCAGCTCACCAAACCAGGGTAATTATGGCTACACCTTC. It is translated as CASSPNQGNYGYTF.